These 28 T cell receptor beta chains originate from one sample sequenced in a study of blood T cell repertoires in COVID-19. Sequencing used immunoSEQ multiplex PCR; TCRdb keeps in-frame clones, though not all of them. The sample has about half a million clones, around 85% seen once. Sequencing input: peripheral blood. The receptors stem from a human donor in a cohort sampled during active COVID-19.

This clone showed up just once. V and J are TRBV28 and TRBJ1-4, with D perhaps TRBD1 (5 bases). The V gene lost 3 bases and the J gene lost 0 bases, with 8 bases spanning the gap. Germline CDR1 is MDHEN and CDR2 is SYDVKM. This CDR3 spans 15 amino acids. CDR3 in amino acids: CASSFQGSTNEKLFF. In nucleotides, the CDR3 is TGTGCCAGCAGTTTTCAGGGATCAACTAATGAAAAACTGTTTTTT.

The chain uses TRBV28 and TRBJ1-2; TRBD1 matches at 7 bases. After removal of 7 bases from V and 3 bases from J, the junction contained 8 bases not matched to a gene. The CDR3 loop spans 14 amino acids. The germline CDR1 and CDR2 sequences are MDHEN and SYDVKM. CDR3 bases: TGTGCCAGCACCTCGAGGGGGCCCTACTATGGCTACACCTTC. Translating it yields CASTSRGPYYGYTF.

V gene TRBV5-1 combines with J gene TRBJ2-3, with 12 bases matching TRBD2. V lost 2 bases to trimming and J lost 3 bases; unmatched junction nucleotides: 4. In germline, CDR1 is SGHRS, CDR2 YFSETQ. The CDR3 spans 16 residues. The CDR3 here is CASSLGLAGSTDTQYF. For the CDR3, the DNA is TGCGCCAGCAGCTTAGGACTAGCGGGAAGTACAGATACGCAGTATTTT. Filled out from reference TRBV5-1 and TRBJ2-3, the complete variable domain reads KAGVTQTPRYLIKTRGQQVTLSCSPISGHRSVSWYQQTPGQGLQFLFEYFSETQRNKGNFPGRFSGRQFSNSRSEMNVSTLELGDSALYLCASSLGLAGSTDTQYFGPGTRLTVL.

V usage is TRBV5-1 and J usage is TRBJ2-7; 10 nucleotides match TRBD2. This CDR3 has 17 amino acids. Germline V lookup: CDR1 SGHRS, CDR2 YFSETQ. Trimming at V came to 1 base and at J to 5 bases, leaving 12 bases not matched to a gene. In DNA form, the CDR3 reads TGCGCCAGCAGCTTGTCTGGGAGTCTAGCGGGAGCCCACGAGCAGTACTTC. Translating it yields CASSLSGSLAGAHEQYF.

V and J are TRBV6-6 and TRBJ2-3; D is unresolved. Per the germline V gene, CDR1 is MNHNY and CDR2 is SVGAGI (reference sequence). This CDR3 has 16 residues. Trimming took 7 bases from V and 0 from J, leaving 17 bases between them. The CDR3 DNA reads TGTGCCAGCACTGGTCAAAAAAGCGCTAGCACAGATACGCAGTATTTT. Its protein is CASTGQKSASTDTQYF.

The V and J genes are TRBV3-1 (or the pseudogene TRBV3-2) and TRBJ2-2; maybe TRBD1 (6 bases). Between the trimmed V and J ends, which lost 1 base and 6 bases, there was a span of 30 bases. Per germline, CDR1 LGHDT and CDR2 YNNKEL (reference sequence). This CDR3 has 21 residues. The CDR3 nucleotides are TGTGCCAGCAGCCAAGTGGCGGCCCCTTTTGAGGGGGAGTACGGGGCCGGGGAGCTGTTTTTT. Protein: CASSQVAAPFEGEYGAGELFF.

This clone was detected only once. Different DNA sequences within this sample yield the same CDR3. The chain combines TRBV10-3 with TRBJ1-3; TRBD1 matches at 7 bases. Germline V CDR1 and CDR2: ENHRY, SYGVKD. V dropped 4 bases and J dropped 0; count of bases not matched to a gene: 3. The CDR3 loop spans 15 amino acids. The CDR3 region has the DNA TGTGCCATCAGTGCTGGGACAGACTCTGGAAACACCATATATTTT. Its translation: CAISAGTDSGNTIYF.

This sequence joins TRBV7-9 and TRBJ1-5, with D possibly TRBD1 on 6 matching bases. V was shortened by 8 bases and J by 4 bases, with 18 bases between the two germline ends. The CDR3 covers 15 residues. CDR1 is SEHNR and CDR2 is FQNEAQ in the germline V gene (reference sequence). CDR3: CASSPSGHENQPQHF. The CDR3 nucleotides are TGTGCCAGCTCCCCATCGGGACACGAAAATCAGCCCCAGCATTTT.

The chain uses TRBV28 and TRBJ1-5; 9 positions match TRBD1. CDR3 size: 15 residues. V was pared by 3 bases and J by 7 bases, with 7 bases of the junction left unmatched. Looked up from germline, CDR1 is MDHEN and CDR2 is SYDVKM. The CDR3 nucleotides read TGTGCCAGCAGTTTCCGTCACAGGGGGCACCAGCCCCAGCATTTT. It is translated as CASSFRHRGHQPQHF.

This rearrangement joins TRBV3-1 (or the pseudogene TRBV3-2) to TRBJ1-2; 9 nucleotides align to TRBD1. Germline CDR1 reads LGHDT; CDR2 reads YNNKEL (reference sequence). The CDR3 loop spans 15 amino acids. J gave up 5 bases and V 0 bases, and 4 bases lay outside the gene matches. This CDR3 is CASSQDNRGQYGYTF. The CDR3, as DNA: TGTGCCAGCAGCCAAGATAACAGGGGGCAGTATGGCTACACCTTC.

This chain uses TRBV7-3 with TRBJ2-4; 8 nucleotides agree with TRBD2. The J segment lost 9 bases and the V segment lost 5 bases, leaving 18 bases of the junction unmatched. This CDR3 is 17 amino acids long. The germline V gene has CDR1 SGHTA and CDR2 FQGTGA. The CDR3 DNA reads TGTGCCAGCAGCAAAGCCGGGACTAGAATATTTCAGGGCATTCAGTACTTC. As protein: CASSKAGTRIFQGIQYF.

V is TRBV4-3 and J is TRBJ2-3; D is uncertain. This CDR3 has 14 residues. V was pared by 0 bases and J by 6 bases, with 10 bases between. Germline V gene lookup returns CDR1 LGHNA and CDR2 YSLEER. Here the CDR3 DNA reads TGCGCCAGCAGCCAAGAGAGGCCTCCGGATACGCAGTATTTT. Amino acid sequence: CASSQERPPDTQYF.

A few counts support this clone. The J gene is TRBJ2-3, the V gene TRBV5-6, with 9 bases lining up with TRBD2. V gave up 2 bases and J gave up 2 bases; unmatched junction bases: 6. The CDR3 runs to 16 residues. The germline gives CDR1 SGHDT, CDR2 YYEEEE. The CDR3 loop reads CASSFLLAGVTDTQYF. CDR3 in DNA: TGTGCCAGCAGCTTCTTATTAGCGGGAGTCACAGATACGCAGTATTTT.

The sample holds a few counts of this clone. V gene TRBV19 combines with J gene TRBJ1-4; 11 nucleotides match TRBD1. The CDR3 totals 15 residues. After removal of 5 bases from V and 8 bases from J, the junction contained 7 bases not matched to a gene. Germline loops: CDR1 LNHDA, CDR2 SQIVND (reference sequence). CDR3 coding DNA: TGTGCCAGTAGTGTGGGACAGGGGGGAAACGAAAAACTGTTTTTT. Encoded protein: CASSVGQGGNEKLFF.

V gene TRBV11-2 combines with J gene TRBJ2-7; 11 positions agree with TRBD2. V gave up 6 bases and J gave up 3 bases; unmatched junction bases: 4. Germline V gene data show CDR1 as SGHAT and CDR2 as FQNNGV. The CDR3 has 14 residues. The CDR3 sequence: CASREGLAVYEQYF. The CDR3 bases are TGTGCCAGCAGGGAGGGACTAGCGGTCTACGAGCAGTACTTC.

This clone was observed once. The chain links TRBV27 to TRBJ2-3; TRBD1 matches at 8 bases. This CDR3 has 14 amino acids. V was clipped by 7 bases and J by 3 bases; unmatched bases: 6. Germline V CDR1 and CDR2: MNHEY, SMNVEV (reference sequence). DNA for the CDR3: TGTGCCAGCAAGCCTAGGACAGGGACAGATACGCAGTATTTT. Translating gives CASKPRTGTDTQYF.

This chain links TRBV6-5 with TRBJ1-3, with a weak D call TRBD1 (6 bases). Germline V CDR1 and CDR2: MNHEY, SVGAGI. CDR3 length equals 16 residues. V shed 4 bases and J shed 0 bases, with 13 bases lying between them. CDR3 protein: CASSWRQVGSGNTIYF. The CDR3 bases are TGTGCCAGCAGTTGGAGACAGGTCGGCTCTGGAAACACCATATATTTT.

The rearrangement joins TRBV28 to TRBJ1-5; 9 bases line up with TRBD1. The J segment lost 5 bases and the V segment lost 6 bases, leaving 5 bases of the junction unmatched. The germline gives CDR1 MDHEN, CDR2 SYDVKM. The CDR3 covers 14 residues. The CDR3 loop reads CASRDTGGDQPQHF. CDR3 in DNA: TGTGCCAGCAGGGATACAGGGGGCGATCAGCCCCAGCATTTT.

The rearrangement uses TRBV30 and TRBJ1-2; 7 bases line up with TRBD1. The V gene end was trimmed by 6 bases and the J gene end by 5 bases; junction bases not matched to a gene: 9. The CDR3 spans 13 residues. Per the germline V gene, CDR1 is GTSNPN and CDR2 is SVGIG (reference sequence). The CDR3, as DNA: TGTGCCTGTTCTCTCACAGGGGTGTATGGCTACACCTTC. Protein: CACSLTGVYGYTF.

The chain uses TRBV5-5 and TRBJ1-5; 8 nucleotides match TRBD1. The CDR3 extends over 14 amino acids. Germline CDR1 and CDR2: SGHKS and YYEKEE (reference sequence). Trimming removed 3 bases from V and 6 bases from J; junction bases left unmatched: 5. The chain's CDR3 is CASSSTGVGQPQHF. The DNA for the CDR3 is TGTGCCAGCAGCTCGACAGGGGTTGGTCAGCCCCAGCATTTT.

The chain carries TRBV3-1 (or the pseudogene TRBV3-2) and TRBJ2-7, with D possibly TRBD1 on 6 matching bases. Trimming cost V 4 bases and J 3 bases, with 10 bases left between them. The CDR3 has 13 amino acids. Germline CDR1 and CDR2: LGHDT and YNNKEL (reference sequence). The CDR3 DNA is TGTGCCAGCAGCCTCGGACAGTACTACGAGCAGTACTTC. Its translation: CASSLGQYYEQYF.

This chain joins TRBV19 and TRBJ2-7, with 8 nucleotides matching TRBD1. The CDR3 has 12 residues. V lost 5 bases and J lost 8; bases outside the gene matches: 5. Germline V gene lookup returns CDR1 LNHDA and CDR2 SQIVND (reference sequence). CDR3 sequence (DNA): TGTGCCAGTAGTGCAGGGACAGGAAAGCAGTACTTC. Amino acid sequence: CASSAGTGKQYF.

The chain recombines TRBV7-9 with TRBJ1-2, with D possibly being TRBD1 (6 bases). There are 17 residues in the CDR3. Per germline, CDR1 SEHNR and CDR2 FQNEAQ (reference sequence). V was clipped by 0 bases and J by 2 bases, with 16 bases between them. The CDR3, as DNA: TGTGCCAGCAGCTTAGCAGCACAGGGTGAGAGGAACTATGGCTACACCTTC. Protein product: CASSLAAQGERNYGYTF.

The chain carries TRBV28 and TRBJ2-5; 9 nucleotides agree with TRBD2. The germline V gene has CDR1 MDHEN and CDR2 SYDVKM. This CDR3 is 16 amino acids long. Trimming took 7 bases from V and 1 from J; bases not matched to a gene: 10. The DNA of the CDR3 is TGTGCCAGCACGGGGACTAGCACCCTGTTCCAAGAGACCCAGTACTTC. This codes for CASTGTSTLFQETQYF.

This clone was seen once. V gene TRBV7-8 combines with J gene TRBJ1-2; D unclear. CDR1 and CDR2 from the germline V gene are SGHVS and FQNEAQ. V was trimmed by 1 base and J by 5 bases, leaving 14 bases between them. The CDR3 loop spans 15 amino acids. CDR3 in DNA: TGTGCCAGCAGCTTAGGGGCCGGGAGCCTATATGGCTACACCTTC. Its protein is CASSLGAGSLYGYTF.

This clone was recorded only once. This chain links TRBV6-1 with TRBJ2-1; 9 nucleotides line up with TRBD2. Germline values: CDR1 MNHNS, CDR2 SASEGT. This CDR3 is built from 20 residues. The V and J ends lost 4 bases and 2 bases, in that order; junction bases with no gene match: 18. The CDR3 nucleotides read TGTGCCAGCAGTGGTTTAAAGGGGATGGCCGCTAGCGGGGCCTACAATGAGCAGTTCTTC. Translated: CASSGLKGMAASGAYNEQFF.

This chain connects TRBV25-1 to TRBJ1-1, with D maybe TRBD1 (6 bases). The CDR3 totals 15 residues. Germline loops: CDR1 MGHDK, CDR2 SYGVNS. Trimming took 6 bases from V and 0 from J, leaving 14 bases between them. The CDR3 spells CASSLGQPLNTEAFF. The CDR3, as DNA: TGTGCCAGCAGCCTCGGACAGCCCCTGAACACTGAAGCTTTCTTT.

CDR3 protein: CASQEATGTGELFF. Written as DNA, the CDR3 is TGTGCCTCGCAGGAGGCAACGGGGACCGGGGAGCTGTTTTTT. This chain joins TRBV10-3 and TRBJ2-2; a possible D gene is TRBD2 (5 bases). Germline CDR1 is ENHRY and CDR2 is SYGVKD. V was clipped by 11 bases and J by 5 bases, with 18 bases between them. The CDR3 sequence is 14 residues long.